Listed here are 26 T cell receptor beta chains from one sample, sequenced in a study of blood T cell repertoires in COVID-19. Repertoires were generated with immunoSEQ multiplex PCR, while TCRdb's copy carries only in-frame clones and drops some. The table has some 150,000 clones, roughly 87% seen once. Source material: peripheral blood. These receptors originate from a woman aged 60 to 75 with active or convalescent COVID-19.

The V and J genes are TRBV19 and TRBJ1-1; 7 nucleotides align to TRBD1. The V segment lost 5 bases and the J segment 0 bases; nucleotides outside the gene matches: 6. The CDR3 runs 15 residues. Per germline, CDR1 LNHDA and CDR2 SQIVND (reference sequence). This chain's CDR3 is CASSSGQAMNTEAFF. The CDR3 region has the DNA TGTGCCAGTAGTTCAGGACAGGCCATGAACACTGAAGCTTTCTTT.

The rearrangement links TRBV3-1 (or the pseudogene TRBV3-2) to TRBJ1-2, with 7 bases lining up with TRBD1. The germline gives CDR1 LGHDT, CDR2 YNNKEL (reference sequence). The J segment lost 9 bases and the V segment lost 1 base, leaving 14 bases of the junction unmatched. The CDR3 is 16 amino acids. The CDR3 protein is CASSQADLGQGVSYTF. Written as DNA, the CDR3 is TGTGCCAGCAGCCAAGCCGACCTGGGGCAGGGGGTGAGCTACACCTTC.

This chain joins TRBV5-6 and TRBJ2-5, with unresolved D. The CDR3 is 15 residues long. Germline V gives CDR1 SGHDT, CDR2 YYEEEE. With 4 bases removed from V and 1 base from J, the gap between germline ends came to 14 bases. CDR3: CASSKPIVAQETQYF. The CDR3 nucleotides are TGTGCCAGCAGCAAGCCTATAGTCGCCCAAGAGACCCAGTACTTC. Supplemented by reference TRBV5-6 and TRBJ2-5, the full variable domain reads DAGVTQSPTHLIKTRGQQVTLRCSPKSGHDTVSWYQQALGQGPQFIFQYYEEEERQRGNFPDRFSGHQFPNYSSELNVNALLLGDSALYLCASSKPIVAQETQYFGPGTRLLVL.

This rearrangement joins TRBV29-1 to TRBJ2-5, with D unresolved. Germline CDR1 is SQVTM and CDR2 is ANQGSEA. Trimming left V 7 bases short and J 2 bases short, with 11 bases between. The CDR3 has 12 residues. CDR3 sequence reads: CSESETQETQYF. CDR3 in DNA: TGCAGCGAGTCCGAGACTCAAGAGACCCAGTACTTC.

The chain has TRBV3-1 (or the pseudogene TRBV3-2) and TRBJ2-7; tentative D call: TRBD1 (6 bases). Trimming took off 4 bases at V and 7 bases at J, with 14 bases between the two ends. This CDR3 is 13 amino acids long. In germline, CDR1 is LGHDT, CDR2 YNNKEL (reference sequence). This CDR3 reads CASSRDNMGEQYF. The CDR3 nucleotides read TGTGCCAGCAGCCGGGACAATATGGGGGAGCAGTACTTC.

This chain connects TRBV29-1 to TRBJ1-1; 8 bases map to TRBD1. The germline V gene encodes CDR1 SQVTM and CDR2 ANQGSEA. V shed 1 base and J 5 bases; nucleotides not matched to a gene: 3. This CDR3 comprises 13 residues. The CDR3, as DNA: TGCAGCGTTGAAGCCCGGACAGGGACTGAAGCTTTCTTT. This codes for CSVEARTGTEAFF.

The chain links TRBV19 to TRBJ1-3; maybe TRBD1 (5 bases). Germline CDR1 is LNHDA and CDR2 is SQIVND (reference sequence). The CDR3 runs to 15 residues. V lost 8 bases to trimming and J lost 8 bases, with 22 bases between them. CDR3: CASRSIGTSGDTIYF. The CDR3 coding sequence is TGTGCCAGTCGCTCCATTGGGACCTCGGGGGACACCATATATTTT.

The chain joins TRBV6-5 to TRBJ1-1, with 7 bases aligning to TRBD1. The CDR3 is 15 amino acids. V shed 0 bases and J 4 bases; nucleotides not matched to a gene: 5. The germline V gene has CDR1 MNHEY and CDR2 SVGAGI. This CDR3 is CASSYSRQGVTEAFF. The CDR3 DNA reads TGTGCCAGCAGTTACTCGAGACAGGGAGTCACTGAAGCTTTCTTT.

The chain recombines TRBV19 with TRBJ2-2, with 9 positions matching TRBD1. Unmatched junction bases numbered 10, after V lost 6 bases and J lost 5 bases. This CDR3 has 16 residues. Germline V gives CDR1 LNHDA, CDR2 SQIVND (reference sequence). The CDR3 protein is CASRQPGQGRTGELFF. Here the CDR3 DNA reads TGTGCCAGTAGGCAGCCGGGACAGGGTCGTACCGGGGAGCTGTTTTTT.

This clone was seen more than once but under ten times. The V gene is TRBV15, the J gene TRBJ2-3, with D possibly matching TRBD1 (5 bases). The CDR3 has 14 residues. Germline CDR1 and CDR2: LNHNV and YYDKDF (reference sequence). Trimming left V 2 bases short and J 1 base short, with 7 bases between. Here the CDR3 reads CATSRPQGTDTQYF. CDR3 nucleotide sequence: TGTGCCACCAGCAGACCACAGGGCACAGATACGCAGTATTTT.

The rearrangement uses TRBV7-6 and TRBJ1-3, with 9 bases matching TRBD1. The V segment lost 1 base and the J segment 4 bases; nucleotides outside the gene matches: 5. The CDR3 totals 16 residues. From germline, CDR1 is SGHVS and CDR2 FNYEAQ. CDR3 coding DNA: TGTGCCAGCAGCTTAGTCTACAGGGGGCCGGGAAACACCATATATTTT. Residues: CASSLVYRGPGNTIYF.

A few counts support this clone. CDR3 sequence: CASSATDMNTEAFF. The CDR3 DNA reads TGTGCCAGCAGCGCTACAGATATGAACACTGAAGCTTTCTTT. This rearrangement joins TRBV27 to TRBJ1-1; D is unresolved. Germline V gene lookup returns CDR1 MNHEY and CDR2 SMNVEV (reference sequence). Between the trimmed V and J ends, which lost 6 bases and 0 bases, there was a span of 11 bases. CDR3 length: 14 amino acids.

The V call is TRBV18, the J call TRBJ1-4; 7 bases match TRBD1. The ends lost 5 bases at V and 7 bases at J; junction bases unmatched: 10. Germline V gene data show CDR1 as KGHSH and CDR2 as LQKENI. The CDR3 extends over 15 amino acids. CDR3 in amino acids: CASSLIEGAGEKLFF. Here the CDR3 DNA reads TGTGCCAGCTCATTAATTGAGGGGGCTGGTGAAAAACTGTTTTTT.

This clone came up once. The chain uses TRBV7-3 and TRBJ1-2, with D tentatively TRBD1 (5 bases). Trimming cost V 5 bases and J 8 bases, with 15 bases left between them. Germline V gives CDR1 SGHTA, CDR2 FQGTGA. This CDR3 has 13 amino acids. CDR3 residues: CASSPGGGGGYTF. Here the CDR3 DNA reads TGTGCCAGCAGCCCGGGCGGGGGAGGAGGCTACACCTTC.

The chain joins TRBV12-5 to TRBJ1-1, with a possible D match to TRBD1 (5 bases). Trimming shortened V by 6 bases and J by 4 bases, and 12 bases separated the two germline ends. This CDR3 has 13 amino acids. CDR1 LGHNT and CDR2 FRNRAP come from the germline V gene. The CDR3, as DNA: TGTGCTAGTGGCCTTGCGGGGCCCACTGAAGCTTTCTTT. Its translation is CASGLAGPTEAFF.

The chain couples TRBV7-9 to TRBJ1-4; 10 bases line up with TRBD1. The CDR3 runs to 15 residues. Looked up from germline, CDR1 is SEHNR and CDR2 is FQNEAQ (reference sequence). Trimming at V came to 5 bases and at J to 7 bases, leaving 7 bases not matched to a gene. CDR3 residues: CASSQTGGVGEKLFF. The CDR3 DNA reads as TGTGCCAGCAGCCAGACAGGGGGCGTCGGTGAAAAACTGTTTTTT.

The genes are TRBV4-3 and TRBJ2-1, with 10 bases matching TRBD1. Germline V lookup: CDR1 LGHNA, CDR2 YSLEER. The V segment lost 4 bases and the J segment 2 bases; nucleotides outside the gene matches: 8. CDR3 length equals 17 residues. The CDR3 region is CASSLGPGQGTYNEQFF. DNA for the CDR3: TGCGCCAGCAGCCTCGGCCCGGGACAGGGGACCTACAATGAGCAGTTCTTC.

The chain joins TRBV6-5 to TRBJ1-3; TRBD1 matches at 9 bases. Germline V gene lookup returns CDR1 MNHEY and CDR2 SVGAGI. The CDR3 sequence is 15 residues long. Trimming at V came to 6 bases and at J to 2 bases, leaving 5 bases not matched to a gene. CDR3 DNA sequence: TGTGCCAGCAGCGGGGACAGGGTTGCTGGAAACACCATATATTTT. Translation gives CASSGDRVAGNTIYF.

Note on this clone: The DNA is left out, because the CDR3 cannot be placed on it with certainty; the CDR3 is given as TCRdb lists it. The gene calls are TRBV7-2 and TRBJ1-1; the DNA was not used to check the table's D call, TRBD1. The germline V gene has CDR1 SGHTA and CDR2 FQGNSA. The CDR3 contains 12 residues when both ends are counted. CDR3 loop: CASSLVGQGTFF.

The V call is TRBV7-2, the J call TRBJ2-2; 9 positions match TRBD1. This CDR3 region has 15 residues. CDR1 is SGHTA, CDR2 FQGNSA, per germline. The V and J ends lost 5 bases and 4 bases, in that order; junction bases with no gene match: 5. For the CDR3, the DNA is TGTGCCAGCAGCCTAAGACAGGGGGGCACCGGGGAGCTGTTTTTT. The encoded protein is CASSLRQGGTGELFF.

The chain carries TRBV7-9 and TRBJ1-3, with D hard to call. Looked up from germline, CDR1 is SEHNR and CDR2 is FQNEAQ (reference sequence). Trimming shortened V by 1 base and J by 2 bases, and 9 bases separated the two germline ends. The CDR3 has 15 residues. In DNA form, the CDR3 reads TGTGCCAGCAGCTTAGACGGGGTACCTGGAAACACCATATATTTT. This translates into CASSLDGVPGNTIYF.

The chain has TRBV4-3 and TRBJ2-5, with D hard to call. V dropped 0 bases and J dropped 4 bases, with 12 bases sitting between them. The CDR3 has 15 residues. The germline V gene encodes CDR1 LGHNA and CDR2 YSLEER. The CDR3 DNA follows: TGCGCCAGCAGCCAAGAGGTAGCTGGTCGAGAGACCCAGTACTTC. This translates into CASSQEVAGRETQYF.

The V call is TRBV2, the J call TRBJ2-3; 8 bases are shared with TRBD2. The V gene's germline CDR1 is SNHLY and CDR2 FYNNEI. CDR3 length: 14 residues. With V trimmed by 5 bases and J by 5 bases, 6 bases remained unmatched. The DNA of the CDR3 is TGTGCCAGCAGTCCCCGGGAGGGGGGAGATACGCAGTATTTT. Translated, it gives CASSPREGGDTQYF.

The J gene is TRBJ2-3, the V gene TRBV19; D unclear. CDR1 and CDR2 from the germline V gene are LNHDA and SQIVND (reference sequence). V lost 1 base and J lost 2, with 7 bases in between. CDR3 length: 14 amino acids. The DNA for the CDR3 is TGTGCCAGTAGTATAGGCGCGGACACAGATACGCAGTATTTT. Its translation is CASSIGADTDTQYF.

The CDR3 protein is CASSTGDLSNQPQHF. Here the CDR3 DNA reads TGTGCCAGCAGCACAGGGGACCTTAGCAATCAGCCCCAGCATTTT. The chain links TRBV7-2 to TRBJ1-5, with TRBD1 matching over 7 bases. Per germline, CDR1 SGHTA and CDR2 FQGNSA. Trimming at V came to 5 bases and at J to 0 bases, leaving 4 bases not matched to a gene. CDR3 size: 15 residues.

This clone was seen only a few times. V gene TRBV16 combines with J gene TRBJ2-1, with TRBD2 as a possible D gene (7 bases). The germline V and J ends were trimmed by 2 bases and 10 bases, with 18 bases remaining between them. Per the germline V gene, CDR1 is KGHSY and CDR2 is FQNENV. The CDR3 length is 15 residues. The CDR3 is CASSQTRRGGGEQFF. The CDR3 region has the DNA TGTGCCAGCAGCCAAACCCGAAGGGGGGGAGGGGAGCAGTTCTTC.